This section outlines one T cell receptor (beta chain) sequence together with its context. Its antigen is as yet unknown. Primers: 60 Vbeta forward and 13 Jbeta reverse. Sequenced by immunoSEQ multiplex PCR; TCRdb stores in-frame clones only, minus some. This table has under 120,000 clones, 70% appearing once. This record belongs to a study of cytomegalovirus exposure and HLA in healthy donors. Study-wide results and limits: Some TCR beta chains (roughly 160 of them) were listed as cytomegalovirus-associated. Later analysis revealed greater clonal expansion in HLA-associated TCR beta chains than in equally common others. Most CMV-associated TCR beta chains appeared HLA-restricted in a later analysis.

The CDR3 has 10 residues. V lost 3 bases to trimming and J lost 6 bases, with 5 bases between them. Germline V gene lookup returns CDR1 DFQATT and CDR2 SNEGSKA (reference sequence). The rearrangement links TRBV20-1 to TRBJ1-1; D gene unclear. This clonotype was sampled from a man aged 40-55 years in good health and CMV-seropositive. The sequenced material came from PBMCs. CDR3 protein: CSARGSEAFF. In DNA form, the CDR3 reads TGCAGTGCTAGGGGCTCTGAAGCTTTCTTT.